Shown below are 24 T cell receptor beta chains from a single sample sequenced in a study of post-analysis software for immune sequencing data. Overall study results and limits: The five TRBV segments detected at higher frequency in patients than in controls included TRBV5-6, TRBV5-1 and TRBV20-1.

Antigens for these TCRs are unknown. Tagging with unique molecular identifiers was a feature of the TCR beta cDNA libraries. TCRdb reprocessed the PCR reads with MiXCR, giving one entry per CDR3 protein. In the table there are fewer than 700,000 distinct CDR3 sequences, 40% to 50% of which are singletons. Sequenced input: blood. Receptors originate from a girl aged 10 to 17 with multiple sclerosis.

This chain links TRBV4-1 with TRBJ2-7; D is unresolved. CDR1 is MGHRA and CDR2 is YSYEKL in the germline V gene. Trimming left V 0 bases short and J 6 bases short, with 3 bases between. This CDR3 comprises 11 residues. This CDR3 reads CASSQEFEQYF. The CDR3 nucleotides read TGCGCCAGCAGCCAAGAATTCGAGCAGTACTTC.

CDR3 bases: TGCGCCAGCAGTGAGTCTCCGGCCTTCGGCGTCTACGAGCAGTACTTC. It specifies CASSESPAFGVYEQYF. The genes are TRBV10-2 and TRBJ2-7, with no clear D. The germline V gene encodes CDR1 WSHSY and CDR2 SAAADI. The CDR3 is made up of 16 amino acids. Trimming shortened V by 0 bases and J by 3 bases, and 15 bases separated the two germline ends.

This clonotype was counted only a few times. The rearrangement uses TRBV12-3 or TRBV12-4 and TRBJ1-1, with no clear D. V shed 7 bases and J shed 4 bases, with 7 bases lying between them. The CDR3 is 11 amino acids. CDR3 residues: CASKAATEAFF. CDR3 bases: TGTGCCAGCAAAGCAGCCACTGAAGCTTTCTTT.

This clonotype appeared a few times. The chain links TRBV20-1 to TRBJ1-2; D remains ambiguous. V was clipped by 0 bases and J by 5 bases, with 10 bases between them. CDR3 length: 13 amino acids. Per germline, CDR1 DFQATT and CDR2 SNEGSKA (reference sequence). CDR3 sequence reads: CSARDSEGYGYTF. The CDR3 DNA is TGCAGTGCTAGAGACAGCGAAGGGTATGGCTACACCTTC.

About this clonotype itself: The junction and the germline gene differ at one end; a read error may be behind it. J is TRBJ1-4 and V is TRBV10-3, with D possibly being TRBD1 (5 bases). CDR3 length equals 13 residues. In germline, CDR1 is ENHRY, CDR2 SYGVKD. The CDR3 reads CAISESGAEELFF. The CDR3 DNA is TGTGCCATCAGTGAGTCTGGGGCTGAAGAACTGTTTTTT.

This clonotype was counted many times. V is TRBV29-1 and J is TRBJ2-4; weak D call: TRBD2 (5 bases). Trimming shortened V by 4 bases and J by 9 bases, and 13 bases separated the two germline ends. Germline assignment: CDR1 SQVTM and CDR2 ANQGSEA. The CDR3 length is 12 residues. DNA of the CDR3: TGCAGCGTTGCTGAGCTAGCAGGCATTCAGTACTTC. Protein: CSVAELAGIQYF.

This CDR3 is CASSPGLAGAEVGTGELFF. CDR3 DNA: TGTGCCAGCAGCCCGGGACTAGCGGGAGCGGAGGTCGGCACCGGGGAGCTGTTTTTT. The V gene is TRBV12-3 or TRBV12-4, the J gene TRBJ2-2, with 14 bases lining up with TRBD2. The trim removed 6 bases at V and 4 bases at J, leaving 13 bases unmatched. The CDR3 sequence is 19 residues long.

The chain combines TRBV20-1 with TRBJ2-5, with 7 bases lining up with TRBD2. V lost 7 bases and J lost 1; bases outside the gene matches: 12. Germline loops: CDR1 DFQATT, CDR2 SNEGSKA (reference sequence). The CDR3 has 15 amino acids. CDR3 sequence reads: CSGSPWLAAQETQYF. The CDR3 nucleotides read TGCAGTGGATCCCCCTGGCTAGCGGCCCAAGAGACCCAGTACTTC.

This sequence joins TRBV12-3 or TRBV12-4 and TRBJ2-1, with 10 bases aligning to TRBD2. The CDR3 extends over 14 amino acids. The J segment lost 12 bases and the V segment lost 6 bases, leaving 11 bases of the junction unmatched. CDR3 protein: CASSKREGVLGQFF. The CDR3 nucleotides read TGTGCCAGCAGCAAGCGGGAGGGAGTATTAGGGCAGTTCTTC.

Note on this clonotype: This is likely a read error, given that the CDR3 carries no conserved phenylalanine or tryptophan at its end. The rearrangement uses TRBV4-1 and TRBJ2-5; 12 bases match TRBD2. The CDR3 is 16 residues long. Trimming took 2 bases from V and 11 from J; bases not matched to a gene: 12. Germline CDR1 and CDR2: MGHRA and YSYEKL. The CDR3 reads CASSQPTSGGRREQYC. CDR3 nucleotides: TGCGCCAGCAGCCAACCGACTAGCGGGGGTCGACGGGAGCAGTACTGC.

This clonotype was counted only a few times. The rearrangement uses TRBV6-5 and TRBJ2-2; 7 bases line up with TRBD1. Losses at the gene ends were 8 bases for V and 2 bases for J; bases not matched to a gene: 2. The CDR3 consists of 13 residues. Germline lookup yields CDR1 MNHEY and CDR2 SVGAGI. CDR3 nucleotide sequence: TGTGCCAGCTGGGACAGAAACACCGGGGAGCTGTTTTTT. It specifies CASWDRNTGELFF.

The chain uses TRBV6-4 and TRBJ1-2, with 7 bases that match TRBD1. Trimming took 3 bases from V and 8 from J; bases not matched to a gene: 18. Germline values: CDR1 MRHNA, CDR2 SNTAGT. The CDR3 consists of 17 residues. CDR3 nucleotide sequence: TGTGCCAGCAGTGAACGGGGTTTGAGGGGGACAGCAAGCGGCTACACCTTC. It translates to CASSERGLRGTASGYTF.

The chain uses TRBV7-3 and TRBJ2-3, with 8 bases lining up with TRBD2. Germline CDR1 reads SGHTA; CDR2 reads FQGTGA. The length of the CDR3 is 13 residues. Trimming removed 5 bases from V and 9 bases from J; junction bases left unmatched: 7. The CDR3 loop reads CASSPKRESTQYF. The CDR3 bases are TGTGCCAGCAGCCCAAAGCGGGAGAGCACGCAGTATTTT.

This clonotype has just one count. The J gene is TRBJ1-2, the V gene TRBV25-1; TRBD1 is a possible D gene (6 bases). Between the trimmed V and J ends, which lost 6 bases and 3 bases, there was a span of 17 bases. This CDR3 comprises 15 residues. The germline CDR1 and CDR2 sequences are MGHDK and SYGVNS. The CDR3 is CASRLSGGADYGYTF. CDR3 DNA: TGTGCCAGCAGATTATCCGGGGGCGCGGACTATGGCTACACCTTC.

This clonotype was found many times. The rearrangement links TRBV12-3 or TRBV12-4 to TRBJ2-4; TRBD2 might be the D (6 bases). The CDR3 extends over 11 amino acids. With 7 bases removed from V and 13 bases from J, the gap between germline ends came to 14 bases. CDR3 residues: CASTTGEVQYF. In DNA, the CDR3 is TGTGCCAGCACCACGGGGGAAGTCCAGTACTTC.

DNA of the CDR3: TGTGCCAGCAGCTTTACCCGGGGGACTATCCTCACAGATACGCAGTATTTT. Amino acid sequence: CASSFTRGTILTDTQYF. The rearrangement uses TRBV7-9 and TRBJ2-3; TRBD2 matches at 7 bases. Germline V gene data show CDR1 as SEHNR and CDR2 as FQNEAQ (reference sequence). The junction had 11 bases not matched to a gene; V was cut back by 3 bases and J by 2 bases. CDR3 length: 17 residues.

The V and J genes are TRBV20-1 and TRBJ1-5, with 9 bases that match TRBD1. The CDR3 is 18 residues long. The V gene's germline CDR1 is DFQATT and CDR2 SNEGSKA (reference sequence). Trimming removed 0 bases from V and 6 bases from J; junction bases left unmatched: 15. Here the CDR3 reads CSARDALGGQGISQPQHF. The CDR3 DNA sequence: TGCAGTGCTAGAGATGCCCTAGGGGGACAGGGTATAAGTCAGCCCCAGCATTTT.

This chain connects TRBV6-4 to TRBJ2-6; D uncertain. Trimming stripped 6 bases from V and 2 bases from J, with 11 bases between. CDR1 and CDR2 (germline): MRHNA, SNTAGT. The CDR3 contains 15 residues. Here the CDR3 DNA reads TGTGCCAGCAGCTCCGGGCCCCCTGGGGCCAACGTCCTGACTTTC. Protein: CASSSGPPGANVLTF.

The genes are TRBV3-1 and TRBJ2-2, with TRBD1 matching 7 bases. CDR3 length equals 14 residues. J was trimmed by 7 bases and V by 4 bases; bases with no gene match: 6. The germline gives CDR1 LGHDT, CDR2 YNNKEL (reference sequence). The CDR3 protein is CASSRRQGIGELFF. In DNA, the CDR3 is TGTGCCAGCAGCCGACGACAGGGAATCGGGGAGCTGTTTTTT.

This clonotype was seen once. This CDR3 is CATSEGEENIQYF. CDR3 DNA: TGTGCCACCAGCGAGGGAGAGGAAAACATTCAGTACTTC. The rearrangement links TRBV10-3 to TRBJ2-4; D possibly corresponds to TRBD2 (5 bases). V lost 10 bases and J 5 bases, leaving 15 bases between the germline ends. The CDR3 spans 13 residues. Germline CDR1 is ENHRY and CDR2 is SYGVKD.

This clonotype was observed a few times. The chain carries TRBV7-9 and TRBJ2-7, with 8 bases identical to TRBD1. Trimming took 5 bases from V and 5 from J; bases not matched to a gene: 11. The CDR3 sequence is 15 residues long. Germline CDR1 SEHNR, CDR2 FQNEAQ (reference sequence). For the CDR3, the DNA is TGTGCCAGCAGCCCACGGGACAGGCGCCCTCACGAGCAGTACTTC. Its translation: CASSPRDRRPHEQYF.

In the case of this clonotype: Compared with germline, one end of the junction differs, possibly owing to a read error. This chain joins TRBV7-7 and TRBJ2-2; D uncertain. This CDR3 contains 12 residues. The germline V gene encodes CDR1 SSHAT and CDR2 FNYEAQ (reference sequence). As DNA, the CDR3 is TGTGCTAGCAGCCAAATTGCCGGGGAGCTGTTTTTT. As protein: CASSQIAGELFF.

The chain links TRBV12-3 or TRBV12-4 to TRBJ1-4; possibly TRBD1 for D (5 bases). This CDR3 region has 16 residues. V was cut by 5 bases and J by 12 bases, with 25 bases left in between. The CDR3 protein is CASSVPRRGAGGELFF. The CDR3 DNA is TGTGCCAGCAGTGTCCCCAGAAGGGGCGCGGGCGGAGAACTGTTTTTT.

The chain couples TRBV27 to TRBJ2-3; D is unclear. CDR1 is MNHEY, CDR2 SMNVEV, per germline (reference sequence). The V and J ends lost 5 bases and 4 bases respectively, with 7 bases between them. The CDR3 spans 12 residues. The CDR3 nucleotides read TGTGCCAGCAGTAAGACCCCAGATACGCAGTATTTT. Residues: CASSKTPDTQYF.